This TCR beta chain originates from a study of blood T cell repertoires in COVID-19. Assay used: immunoSEQ multiplex PCR; TCRdb lists only in-frame clones, some missing. The sample records roughly 180,000 clones, about 85% being singletons. The CDR3 spans 15 residues. The germline CDR1 and CDR2 sequences are SGHKS and YYEKEE (reference sequence). V lost 4 bases, J lost 0 bases, and 11 bases lay in between. The V and J genes are TRBV5-5 and TRBJ1-3; possibly TRBD1 for D (6 bases). The sample taken for sequencing was peripheral blood. The sequence derives from an older man with COVID-19, enrolled during active disease. CDR3 coding DNA: TGTGCCAGCAGCGCCTACAGGGTCTCTGGAAACACCATATATTTT. Its protein is CASSAYRVSGNTIYF.